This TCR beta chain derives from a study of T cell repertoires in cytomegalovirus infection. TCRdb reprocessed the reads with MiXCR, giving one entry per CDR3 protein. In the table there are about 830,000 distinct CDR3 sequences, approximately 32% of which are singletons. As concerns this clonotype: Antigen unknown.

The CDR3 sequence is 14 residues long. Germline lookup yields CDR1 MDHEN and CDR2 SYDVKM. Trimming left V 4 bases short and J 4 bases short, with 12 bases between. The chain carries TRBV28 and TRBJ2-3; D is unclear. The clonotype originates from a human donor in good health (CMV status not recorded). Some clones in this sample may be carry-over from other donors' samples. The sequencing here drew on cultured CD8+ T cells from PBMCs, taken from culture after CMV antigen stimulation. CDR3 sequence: CASSSPVQADTQYF. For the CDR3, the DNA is TGTGCCAGCAGTTCCCCGGTTCAAGCAGATACGCAGTATTTT.